The 2 T cell receptor beta chains presented below share a single source sample, sequenced in a study of control samples from healthy donors and cancer patients. Produced via immunoSEQ multiplex PCR; TCRdb's table is partial and in-frame only. Of around 150,000 clones detected, over 85% appear once; the ten largest clones hold around 11%. The sequenced material came from blood. These receptors were taken from a man younger than 40 in good health.

The chain uses TRBV25-1 and TRBJ2-5; 9 bases agree with TRBD2. Germline V gives CDR1 MGHDK, CDR2 SYGVNS. V lost 0 bases and J lost 5; bases outside the gene matches: 4. The CDR3 is made up of 15 amino acids. CDR3 sequence reads: CASSEYLAGLETQYF. Here the CDR3 DNA reads TGTGCCAGCAGTGAATACCTAGCGGGACTGGAGACCCAGTACTTC.

This chain connects TRBV28 to TRBJ1-5; D is uncertain. This CDR3 is 12 amino acids long. Trimming cost V 2 bases and J 13 bases, with 12 bases left between them. In germline, CDR1 is MDHEN, CDR2 SYDVKM. CDR3 DNA: TGTGCCAGCAGTTTAGAGAGGTTTTTTCAGCATTTT. Protein: CASSLERFFQHF.